The 28 T cell receptor beta chains in this list originate from one sample, sequenced in a study of Graves' ophthalmopathy and Graves' hyperthyroidism. CDR3 regions of TCR beta were amplified from RNA transcripts. The first round was an RT-PCR with HTBI primers, and the second round was a multiplex PCR. TCRdb re-called the multiplex PCR reads through MiXCR, storing one row per CDR3 protein. The sample carries about 370,000 distinct CDR3 sequences, around 16% recorded once. Sequencing was done on a sample of peripheral blood. These receptors were taken from a young woman with Graves' ophthalmopathy.

The chain couples TRBV3-1 to TRBJ1-3, with D possibly matching TRBD1 (5 bases). From germline, CDR1 is LGHDT and CDR2 YNNKEL (reference sequence). Trimming shortened V by 8 bases and J by 0 bases, and 14 bases separated the two germline ends. The CDR3 runs 15 residues. The CDR3 nucleotides are TGTGCCAGCGGCCTGGGACTGATCTCTGGAAACACCATATATTTT. This encodes CASGLGLISGNTIYF.

This clonotype has ten or more counts. This chain joins TRBV4-2 and TRBJ1-1; D possibly corresponds to TRBD1 (6 bases). This CDR3 contains 14 residues. Germline values: CDR1 LGHNA, CDR2 YNFKEQ. V lost 5 bases, J lost 1 base, and 11 bases lay in between. For the CDR3, the DNA is TGTGCCAGCAGCACTCAGGACAGGAACACTGAAGCTTTCTTT. This codes for CASSTQDRNTEAFF.

This clonotype was seen ten or more times. Here the CDR3 reads CASSRDLLYLRPLLYF. The CDR3 DNA sequence: TGTGCCAGCAGCCGGGACCTACTTTATTTAAGGCCGCTTCTCTACTTC. This chain uses TRBV7-2 with TRBJ2-5; D may correspond to TRBD1 or TRBD2 (5 bases each). The CDR3 runs to 16 residues. Germline loops: CDR1 SGHTA, CDR2 FQGNSA. Trimming took off 5 bases at V and 14 bases at J, with 30 bases between the two ends.

This clonotype was counted at least ten times. The chain joins TRBV11-2 to TRBJ1-2; D may be TRBD1 (5 bases). Germline values: CDR1 SGHAT, CDR2 FQNNGV. This CDR3 has 13 amino acids. Trimming pared 4 bases from V and 5 bases from J, leaving 11 bases between. CDR3: CASSSGTLYGYTF. CDR3 sequence (DNA): TGTGCCAGCAGCTCCGGGACGCTTTATGGCTACACCTTC.

The V gene is TRBV6-1, the J gene TRBJ1-1; D might be TRBD1 (5 bases). Trimming shortened V by 8 bases and J by 1 base, and 20 bases separated the two germline ends. The length of the CDR3 is 16 residues. The germline V gene has CDR1 MNHNS and CDR2 SASEGT. The CDR3 nucleotides are TGTGCCAGCCTCTTGGCAGGGCCAAGTGAGAACACTGAAGCTTTCTTT. Translated, it gives CASLLAGPSENTEAFF.

The chain has TRBV6-5 and TRBJ2-7; 15 bases agree with TRBD2. The CDR3 contains 17 residues. Per the germline V gene, CDR1 is MNHEY and CDR2 is SVGAGI. With 0 bases clipped from V and 4 bases from J, the junction kept 4 bases outside the gene matches. The CDR3 loop reads CASSYSGTSGGRYEQYF. CDR3 coding DNA: TGTGCCAGCAGTTACTCCGGGACTAGCGGGGGGAGATACGAGCAGTACTTC.

This clonotype was seen many times. The chain is built from TRBV28 and TRBJ2-7, with D tentatively TRBD1 (5 bases). The CDR3 spans 16 residues. Trimming left V 4 bases short and J 3 bases short, with 19 bases between. The germline V gene encodes CDR1 MDHEN and CDR2 SYDVKM. CDR3 protein: CASSYMKGAGYYEQYF. The CDR3 nucleotides read TGTGCCAGCAGTTATATGAAAGGGGCCGGGTACTACGAGCAGTACTTC.

This clonotype was picked up many times. The genes are TRBV6-5 and TRBJ2-7, with D perhaps matching TRBD2 (5 bases). The CDR3 is 14 amino acids. Germline lookup yields CDR1 MNHEY and CDR2 SVGAGI. V was clipped by 4 bases and J by 3 bases, with 13 bases between them. The CDR3 sequence: CASSLLGSLYEQYF. The CDR3, as DNA: TGTGCCAGCAGTTTACTAGGTAGTCTCTACGAGCAGTACTTC.

This clonotype was detected many times. This chain links TRBV7-8 with TRBJ2-4; the D gene is possibly TRBD2 (6 bases). Germline V lookup: CDR1 SGHVS, CDR2 FQNEAQ. Trimming cost V 0 bases and J 6 bases, with 6 bases left between them. The CDR3 is 13 residues long. CDR3 DNA sequence: TGTGCCAGCAGCTTAGCGCGGGGAAACATTCAGTACTTC. Translated: CASSLARGNIQYF.

This clonotype was recorded at least ten times. V and J are TRBV12-3 or TRBV12-4 and TRBJ1-1; possible D gene TRBD1, 5 bases. Trimming removed 3 bases at V and 0 bases at J, with 8 bases between. The CDR3 is made up of 14 amino acids. The DNA of the CDR3 is TGTGCCAGCAGTTTCACAGGTTTGAACACTGAAGCTTTCTTT. This translates into CASSFTGLNTEAFF.

The table lists this clonotype with many counts. The chain carries TRBV5-1 and TRBJ1-1; D is uncertain. V was trimmed by 6 bases and J by 0 bases, leaving 9 bases between them. The CDR3 extends over 13 amino acids. Germline V gene lookup returns CDR1 SGHRS and CDR2 YFSETQ. CDR3 nucleotide sequence: TGCGCCAGCACTGGCAGCATGAACACTGAAGCTTTCTTT. Its protein product is CASTGSMNTEAFF.

In this sample, this clonotype turned up many times. A much larger clone lies one base from this, so it may be a read error. The CDR3 protein is CSASGGTKNIQYF. For the CDR3, the DNA is TGCAGTGCTAGTGGGGGGACCAAAAACATTCAGTACTTC. The chain combines TRBV20-1 with TRBJ2-4; possible D gene TRBD2, 6 bases. Trimming shortened V by 3 bases and J by 2 bases, and 8 bases separated the two germline ends. This CDR3 spans 13 amino acids. The germline CDR1 and CDR2 sequences are DFQATT and SNEGSKA (reference sequence).

This clonotype was seen many times. The chain is built from TRBV28 and TRBJ2-2, with D uncertain. CDR3 length: 15 amino acids. V dropped 2 bases and J dropped 6 bases, with 13 bases sitting between them. Germline V gene sequence: CDR1 MDHEN, CDR2 SYDVKM. CDR3 nucleotides: TGTGCCAGCAGTTTAGGCGACACCCGGTCCGGGGAGCTGTTTTTT. This sequence encodes CASSLGDTRSGELFF.

The chain combines TRBV27 with TRBJ2-5; 8 bases line up with TRBD1. Germline assignment: CDR1 MNHEY and CDR2 SMNVEV (reference sequence). The ends lost 2 bases at V and 4 bases at J; junction bases unmatched: 3. The CDR3 runs to 14 residues. The CDR3 DNA is TGTGCCAGCAGTTTAGCTGGACAGGGAGAGACCCAGTACTTC. This gives the protein CASSLAGQGETQYF.

This clonotype was counted ten times or more. The chain recombines TRBV28 with TRBJ2-7; D is perhaps TRBD1 (6 bases). V was pared by 2 bases and J by 0 bases, with 11 bases between. The CDR3 length is 15 residues. Germline V lookup: CDR1 MDHEN, CDR2 SYDVKM. CDR3 protein: CASSLAPDSSYEQYF. CDR3 in DNA: TGTGCCAGCAGTTTAGCCCCGGACAGCTCCTACGAGCAGTACTTC.

This clonotype occurred a few times. V gene TRBV6-5 combines with J gene TRBJ1-1, with TRBD1 matching 7 bases. This CDR3 is 15 amino acids long. The germline V gene has CDR1 MNHEY and CDR2 SVGAGI. With 0 bases clipped from V and 6 bases from J, the junction kept 7 bases outside the gene matches. The CDR3 loop reads CASSYSAQGIAEAFF. In DNA, the CDR3 is TGTGCCAGCAGTTACTCAGCACAGGGGATCGCTGAAGCTTTCTTT.

This clonotype was counted many times. The rearrangement uses TRBV6-1 and TRBJ1-1; D is unresolved. The germline CDR1 and CDR2 sequences are MNHNS and SASEGT. The CDR3 spans 14 residues. V gave up 7 bases and J gave up 1 base, with 13 bases separating them. The CDR3 nucleotides are TGTGCCAGCACCACCGGGGTAGCGAACACTGAAGCTTTCTTT. This codes for CASTTGVANTEAFF.

This clonotype appeared many times. The chain is built from TRBV6-5 and TRBJ2-5; maybe TRBD2 (6 bases). This CDR3 spans 13 amino acids. Germline assignment: CDR1 MNHEY and CDR2 SVGAGI. V was trimmed by 6 bases and J by 5 bases, leaving 13 bases between them. Here the CDR3 reads CASRKTGGETQYF. CDR3 DNA sequence: TGTGCCAGCAGAAAGACTGGGGGGGAGACCCAGTACTTC.

This clonotype was detected ten times or more. The rearrangement links TRBV3-1 to TRBJ1-1, with unresolved D. This CDR3 is 14 amino acids long. Germline CDR1 reads LGHDT; CDR2 reads YNNKEL (reference sequence). Trimming took off 4 bases at V and 10 bases at J, with 19 bases between the two ends. This CDR3 is CASSPKPLTQGAFF. The CDR3, as DNA: TGTGCCAGCAGCCCAAAACCCTTAACCCAAGGAGCTTTCTTT.

In this sample, this clonotype turned up once. The rearrangement uses TRBV6-2 or TRBV6-3 and TRBJ2-5; 10 bases are shared with TRBD2. The junction had 19 bases not matched to a gene; V was cut back by 8 bases and J by 4 bases. The CDR3 loop spans 18 amino acids. Germline CDR1 is MNHEY and CDR2 is SVGEGT. CDR3 DNA sequence: TGTGCCAGCCAGATGGGAGCGGGAGGGCCCTTCGGGCGAGAGACCCAGTACTTC. It yields the protein CASQMGAGGPFGRETQYF.

There are many counts of this clonotype. This chain links TRBV6-5 with TRBJ2-7, with a tentative D call TRBD1 (7 bases). Trimming pared 2 bases from V and 2 bases from J, leaving 10 bases between. Germline values: CDR1 MNHEY, CDR2 SVGAGI. CDR3 length: 14 amino acids. The CDR3 DNA reads TGTGCCAGCAGTTACCGGGGGACAGCCTACGAGCAGTACTTC. Translation: CASSYRGTAYEQYF.

This clonotype was seen ten or more times. The rearrangement uses TRBV30 and TRBJ1-5; D is undetermined. Deletions cut 0 bases from V and 7 bases from J, with 10 bases between. CDR3 length: 13 amino acids. Per the germline V gene, CDR1 is GTSNPN and CDR2 is SVGIG (reference sequence). The CDR3 loop reads CAWSVRGSQPQHF. In DNA, the CDR3 is TGTGCCTGGAGTGTAAGAGGGAGCCAGCCCCAGCATTTT.

The rearrangement links TRBV20-1 to TRBJ2-5; D ambiguous. This CDR3 contains 11 residues. The germline CDR1 and CDR2 sequences are DFQATT and SNEGSKA (reference sequence). V lost 1 base to trimming and J lost 9 bases, with 9 bases between them. The CDR3 DNA sequence: TGCAGTGCTAGAGTTTCTCAGTCCCAGTACTTC. This sequence encodes CSARVSQSQYF.

This clonotype was found many times. The chain links TRBV6-2 or TRBV6-3 to TRBJ1-6; D not certain. In germline, CDR1 is MNHEY, CDR2 SVGEGT. This CDR3 is built from 15 residues. V was cut by 0 bases and J by 6 bases, with 9 bases left in between. The CDR3 is CASSYSSEANSPLHF. The CDR3 DNA sequence: TGTGCCAGCAGTTACTCCAGTGAAGCTAATTCACCCCTCCACTTT.

The table lists this clonotype with many counts. The J gene is TRBJ2-3, the V gene TRBV6-1, with 8 bases fitting TRBD1. The germline V gene encodes CDR1 MNHNS and CDR2 SASEGT. This CDR3 comprises 14 residues. Trimming at V came to 5 bases and at J to 4 bases, leaving 5 bases not matched to a gene. The DNA of the CDR3 is TGTGCCAGCAGTACCAGGGGGCTTTCAGATACGCAGTATTTT. The encoded protein is CASSTRGLSDTQYF.

Ten or more counts support this clonotype. The V gene is TRBV7-2, the J gene TRBJ2-5; 7 nucleotides line up with TRBD1. CDR1 SGHTA and CDR2 FQGNSA come from the germline V gene. CDR3 size: 16 residues. V gave up 0 bases and J gave up 4 bases; unmatched junction bases: 8. CDR3 sequence (DNA): TGTGCCAGCAGCTTAGCCCCTTCCCGACAGGGAGAGACCCAGTACTTC. Translated: CASSLAPSRQGETQYF. Combining the CDR3 with reference TRBV7-2 and TRBJ2-5 gives the whole variable domain GAGVSQSPSNKVTEKGKDVELRCDPISGHTALYWYRQSLGQGLEFLIYFQGNSAPDKSGLPSDRFSAERTGGSVSTLTIQRTQQEDSAVYLCASSLAPSRQGETQYFGPGTRLLVL.

This clonotype was found many times. This rearrangement joins TRBV12-3 or TRBV12-4 to TRBJ2-5; 12 bases line up with TRBD2. V lost 5 bases to trimming and J lost 4 bases; unmatched junction nucleotides: 8. This CDR3 has 16 residues. The CDR3 bases are TGTGCCAGCAGTCTCCTAGCGGGGGGGCCGGGAGAGACCCAGTACTTC. Encoded protein: CASSLLAGGPGETQYF.

The sample holds many counts of this clonotype. The chain carries TRBV29-1 and TRBJ1-2, with D possibly matching TRBD1 (6 bases). The CDR3 extends over 13 amino acids. V was cut by 5 bases and J by 1 base, with 11 bases left in between. Germline CDR1 reads SQVTM; CDR2 reads ANQGSEA. The CDR3 protein is CSVLRGINYGYTF. In nucleotides, the CDR3 is TGCAGCGTTTTGAGGGGGATTAACTATGGCTACACCTTC.